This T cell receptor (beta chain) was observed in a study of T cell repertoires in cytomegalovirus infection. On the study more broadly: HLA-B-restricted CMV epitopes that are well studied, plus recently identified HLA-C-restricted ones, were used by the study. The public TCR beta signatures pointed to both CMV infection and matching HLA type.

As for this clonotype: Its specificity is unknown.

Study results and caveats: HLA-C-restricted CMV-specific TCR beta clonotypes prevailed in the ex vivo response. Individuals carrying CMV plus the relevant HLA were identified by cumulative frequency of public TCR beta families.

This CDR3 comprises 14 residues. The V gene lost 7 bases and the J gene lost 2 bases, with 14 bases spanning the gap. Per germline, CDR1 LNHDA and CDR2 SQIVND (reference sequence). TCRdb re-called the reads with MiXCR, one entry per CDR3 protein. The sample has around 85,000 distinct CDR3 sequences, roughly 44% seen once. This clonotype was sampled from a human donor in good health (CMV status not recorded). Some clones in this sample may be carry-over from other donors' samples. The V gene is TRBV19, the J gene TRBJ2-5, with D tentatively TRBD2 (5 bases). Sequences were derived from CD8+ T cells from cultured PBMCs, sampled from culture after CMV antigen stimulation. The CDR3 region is CASKLSEDQETQYF. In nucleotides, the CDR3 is TGTGCCAGTAAACTTTCGGAGGATCAAGAGACCCAGTACTTC.